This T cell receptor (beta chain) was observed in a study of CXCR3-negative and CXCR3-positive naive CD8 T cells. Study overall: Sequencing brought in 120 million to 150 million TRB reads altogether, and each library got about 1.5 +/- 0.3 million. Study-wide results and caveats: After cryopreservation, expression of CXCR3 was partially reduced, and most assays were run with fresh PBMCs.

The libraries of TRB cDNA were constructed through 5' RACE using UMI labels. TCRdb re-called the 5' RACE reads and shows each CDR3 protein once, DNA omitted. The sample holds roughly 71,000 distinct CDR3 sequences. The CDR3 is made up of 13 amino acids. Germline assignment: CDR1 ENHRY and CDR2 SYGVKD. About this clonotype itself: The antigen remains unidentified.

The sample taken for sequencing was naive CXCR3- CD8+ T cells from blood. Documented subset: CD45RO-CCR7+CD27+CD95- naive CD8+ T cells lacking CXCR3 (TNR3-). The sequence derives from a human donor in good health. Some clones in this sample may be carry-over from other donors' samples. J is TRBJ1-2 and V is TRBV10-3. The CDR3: CANFMATNYGYTF.